This passage covers 30 T cell receptor beta chains from one sample sequenced in a study of shared clonotypes between healthy human individuals. The assay was immunoSEQ multiplex PCR, and TCRdb's table has in-frame clones only and misses some. The sample records 1.6 million or so clones, approximately 96% being singletons. Sequenced input: naive CD4+ T cells sorted from blood. The subset is: CD45RA+ positively selected. The receptors were gathered from a man in his thirties or forties in good health.

The chain combines TRBV6-6 with TRBJ1-1, with TRBD1 identical over 8 bases. The germline gives CDR1 MNHNY, CDR2 SVGAGI (reference sequence). The CDR3 sequence is 13 residues long. With V trimmed by 8 bases and J by 1 base, 3 bases remained unmatched. The CDR3 reads CASGGQANTEAFF. DNA of the CDR3: TGTGCCAGCGGGGGACAGGCGAACACTGAAGCTTTCTTT.

The chain employs TRBV9 and TRBJ2-1; D unresolved. The CDR3 totals 16 residues. Trimming left V 1 base short and J 0 bases short, with 11 bases between. Germline-derived CDR1 and CDR2 are SGDLS and YYNGEE. DNA of the CDR3: TGTGCCAGCAGCGTAACCTCGGCTAGCTCCTACAATGAGCAGTTCTTC. Its protein product is CASSVTSASSYNEQFF.

A note on this clone: The same CDR3 can be traced to other DNA sequences in this sample. The chain recombines TRBV9 with TRBJ2-3; perhaps TRBD2 as D (6 bases). Trimming cost V 1 base and J 0 bases, with 9 bases left between them. CDR1 and CDR2 (germline): SGDLS, YYNGEE. The CDR3 totals 15 residues. CDR3 residues: CASSVLSGSTDTQYF. Written as DNA, the CDR3 is TGTGCCAGCAGCGTATTAAGCGGGAGCACAGATACGCAGTATTTT.

The V call is TRBV5-1, the J call TRBJ2-7; TRBD2 matches 9 bases. The CDR3 loop spans 14 amino acids. CDR1 SGHRS and CDR2 YFSETQ come from the germline V gene. J lost 5 bases, V lost 4 bases, and 7 bases had no gene match. The CDR3 coding sequence is TGCGCCAGCAGCGGGGGACTAGCAGTAAACGAGCAGTACTTC. Its protein product is CASSGGLAVNEQYF.

The V and J genes are TRBV5-1 and TRBJ2-7; the D is unclear. In germline, CDR1 is SGHRS, CDR2 YFSETQ. V lost 2 bases to trimming and J lost 6 bases, with 9 bases between them. The CDR3 covers 12 residues. DNA for the CDR3: TGCGCCAGCAGCTTAAACCCGGGCGAGCAGTACTTC. Its translation: CASSLNPGEQYF.

This chain links TRBV6-6 with TRBJ1-1; tentative D call: TRBD1 (5 bases). This CDR3 is 15 amino acids long. Germline-derived CDR1 and CDR2 are MNHNY and SVGAGI (reference sequence). V was shortened by 5 bases and J by 0 bases, with 13 bases between the two germline ends. In DNA form, the CDR3 reads TGTGCCAGCAGTCGGGGAGGGGCCATGAACACTGAAGCTTTCTTT. Translating it yields CASSRGGAMNTEAFF.

The rearrangement joins TRBV7-9 to TRBJ2-7, with 10 bases aligning to TRBD2. CDR1 is SEHNR, CDR2 FQNEAQ, per germline (reference sequence). CDR3 size: 15 residues. V shed 6 bases, J shed 0 bases, and the junction held 5 bases outside the gene matches. The CDR3 is CASSPGTSASYEQYF. Here the CDR3 DNA reads TGTGCCAGCAGTCCCGGGACTAGCGCCTCCTACGAGCAGTACTTC.

This rearrangement joins TRBV29-1 to TRBJ2-6; a possible D gene is TRBD1 (5 bases). Trimming cost V 6 bases and J 0 bases, with 21 bases left between them. This CDR3 comprises 18 residues. CDR1 SQVTM and CDR2 ANQGSEA come from the germline V gene. The CDR3 spells CSVYPLARAGSGANVLTF. DNA for the CDR3: TGCAGCGTGTATCCTTTGGCCAGGGCCGGCTCTGGGGCCAACGTCCTGACTTTC.

CDR3 coding DNA: TGTGCCAGCAGTTACACCGGCGGACTGAACACCGGGGAGCTGTTTTTT. Residues: CASSYTGGLNTGELFF. The chain employs TRBV6-5 and TRBJ2-2, with D perhaps matching TRBD2 (5 bases). Germline V gene sequence: CDR1 MNHEY, CDR2 SVGAGI. Between the trimmed V and J ends, which lost 2 bases and 1 base, there was a span of 11 bases. The length of the CDR3 is 16 residues.

The chain carries TRBV5-1 and TRBJ1-1; possible D gene TRBD1, 5 bases. Per the germline V gene, CDR1 is SGHRS and CDR2 is YFSETQ. The V gene lost 4 bases and the J gene lost 2 bases, with 12 bases spanning the gap. This CDR3 contains 14 residues. The CDR3 coding sequence is TGCGCCAGCAGCCTCAGCAGGGATAACACTGAAGCTTTCTTT. This codes for CASSLSRDNTEAFF.

This chain uses TRBV11-3 with TRBJ2-1; D perhaps matches TRBD2 (5 bases). CDR3 length: 14 amino acids. The ends were cut back, 5 bases at V and 4 bases at J, with 12 bases in the middle. In germline, CDR1 is SGHNT, CDR2 YENEEA. The CDR3 nucleotides are TGTGCCAGCAGCCCAGGAGGAAAATACAATGAGCAGTTCTTC. Translating it yields CASSPGGKYNEQFF.

The chain combines TRBV28 with TRBJ1-5, with D maybe TRBD1 (5 bases). Germline lookup yields CDR1 MDHEN and CDR2 SYDVKM. Trimming cost V 6 bases and J 1 base, with 13 bases left between them. The CDR3 runs 15 residues. The CDR3 protein is CASSQVGGSNQPQHF. Here the CDR3 DNA reads TGTGCCAGCAGCCAAGTTGGGGGAAGCAATCAGCCCCAGCATTTT.

The J gene is TRBJ1-2, the V gene TRBV6-5; 8 bases match TRBD1. V was clipped by 5 bases and J by 5 bases; unmatched bases: 7. CDR1 is MNHEY and CDR2 is SVGAGI in the germline V gene. The CDR3 length is 14 residues. The CDR3 region is CASSRSRQGYGYTF. The CDR3, as DNA: TGTGCCAGCAGTCGGAGCCGACAGGGGTATGGCTACACCTTC.

The rearrangement uses TRBV5-5 and TRBJ2-7; D perhaps matches TRBD1 (6 bases). V dropped 4 bases and J dropped 5 bases, with 19 bases sitting between them. Germline CDR1 SGHKS, CDR2 YYEKEE (reference sequence). This CDR3 is 15 amino acids long. CDR3 amino acids: CASSLQQGVIHEQYF. CDR3 DNA: TGTGCCAGCAGCCTACAACAGGGAGTAATTCACGAGCAGTACTTC.

This clone came up once. The chain has TRBV7-6 and TRBJ2-5; possible D gene TRBD2, 6 bases. The CDR3 runs 16 residues. V shed 1 base and J shed 4 bases, with 16 bases lying between them. Germline V gene sequence: CDR1 SGHVS, CDR2 FNYEAQ. CDR3 sequence (DNA): TGTGCCAGCAGCTTAGTTGCGGGGATCGGGGGAGAGACCCAGTACTTC. This encodes CASSLVAGIGGETQYF.

This chain connects TRBV7-6 to TRBJ2-2, with TRBD1 matching 8 bases. The CDR3 totals 15 residues. The junction had 5 bases not matched to a gene; V was cut back by 5 bases and J by 3 bases. The germline CDR1 and CDR2 sequences are SGHVS and FNYEAQ. CDR3 sequence reads: CASSAQGVDTGELFF. CDR3 nucleotides: TGTGCCAGCAGCGCACAGGGGGTCGACACCGGGGAGCTGTTTTTT.

This clone turned up a few times. The chain uses TRBV12-5 and TRBJ2-3; 7 positions match TRBD2. V gave up 5 bases and J gave up 4 bases; unmatched junction bases: 6. Looked up from germline, CDR1 is LGHNT and CDR2 is FRNRAP. There are 14 residues in the CDR3. The CDR3 DNA follows: TGTGCTAGTGGTCCCCGCGGGAGATCAGATACGCAGTATTTT. It yields the protein CASGPRGRSDTQYF.

The chain carries TRBV28 and TRBJ2-7; TRBD2 aligns across 8 bases. In germline, CDR1 is MDHEN, CDR2 SYDVKM. The V gene end was trimmed by 5 bases and the J gene end by 7 bases; junction bases not matched to a gene: 16. The CDR3 sequence is 16 residues long. This chain's CDR3 is CASSPPGGAKRTEQYF. CDR3 DNA sequence: TGTGCCAGCAGTCCGCCGGGAGGGGCGAAGCGGACGGAGCAGTACTTC. Together with reference TRBV28 and TRBJ2-7, the CDR3 gives the full variable domain: DVKVTQSSRYLVKRTGEKVFLECVQDMDHENMFWYRQDPGLGLRLIYFSYDVKMKEKGDIPEGYSVSREKKERFSLILESASTNQTSMYLCASSPPGGAKRTEQYFGPGTRLTVT.

The chain links TRBV7-6 to TRBJ1-4; unclear D gene. This CDR3 has 15 amino acids. Looked up from germline, CDR1 is SGHVS and CDR2 is FNYEAQ. Trimming removed 8 bases at V and 0 bases at J, with 13 bases between. CDR3 in amino acids: CASAGRHATNEKLFF. The CDR3 DNA is TGTGCCAGCGCCGGTCGCCATGCAACTAATGAAAAACTGTTTTTT.

This clone was seen just once. The chain combines TRBV9 with TRBJ2-3, with 11 bases that match TRBD2. CDR1 is SGDLS, CDR2 YYNGEE, per germline. With V trimmed by 10 bases and J by 6 bases, 10 bases remained unmatched. This CDR3 spans 14 amino acids. The CDR3 sequence: CASGTSGSSDTQYF. In DNA form, the CDR3 reads TGTGCCTCTGGTACTAGCGGGAGCAGTGATACGCAGTATTTT.

This chain joins TRBV9 and TRBJ2-3, with 9 nucleotides matching TRBD1. J was trimmed by 1 base and V by 3 bases; bases with no gene match: 3. The CDR3 loop spans 15 amino acids. The V gene's germline CDR1 is SGDLS and CDR2 YYNGEE. The CDR3 bases are TGTGCCAGCAGCGAACGACAGGGGGGCACAGATACGCAGTATTTT. Residues: CASSERQGGTDTQYF.

The J gene is TRBJ2-2, the V gene TRBV6-1; tentative D call: TRBD1 (8 bases). Per the germline V gene, CDR1 is MNHNS and CDR2 is SASEGT. Trimming stripped 0 bases from V and 3 bases from J, with 14 bases between. The CDR3 covers 17 residues. The chain's CDR3 is CASSEAGQGGYTGELFF. CDR3 nucleotides: TGTGCCAGCAGTGAAGCAGGACAGGGAGGGTACACCGGGGAGCTGTTTTTT.

This chain uses TRBV15 with TRBJ2-5, with 7 bases fitting TRBD2. This CDR3 is built from 16 residues. Per the germline V gene, CDR1 is LNHNV and CDR2 is YYDKDF (reference sequence). After removal of 0 bases from V and 0 bases from J, the junction contained 4 bases not matched to a gene. CDR3 sequence reads: CATSRDPSGNQETQYF. The CDR3 DNA is TGTGCCACCAGCAGAGATCCTAGCGGAAACCAAGAGACCCAGTACTTC.

The chain couples TRBV5-5 to TRBJ1-1, with 9 bases lining up with TRBD1. V trimming: 4 bases; J trimming: 7 bases; junction bases outside the gene matches: 20. The CDR3 totals 18 residues. The germline gives CDR1 SGHKS, CDR2 YYEKEE (reference sequence). The CDR3 nucleotides are TGTGCCAGCAGCCCACGCCCGACAGGGGGTCCGGATCGCAATGAAGCTTTCTTT. Amino acid sequence: CASSPRPTGGPDRNEAFF.

The V and J genes are TRBV7-2 and TRBJ1-5; no reliable D call. The V gene lost 5 bases and the J gene lost 10 bases, with 18 bases spanning the gap. Per the germline V gene, CDR1 is SGHTA and CDR2 is FQGNSA. This CDR3 has 14 residues. The CDR3 DNA follows: TGTGCCAGCAGCATGGACCGCGGTGTAACTCCCCAGCATTTT. Encoded protein: CASSMDRGVTPQHF.

This chain joins TRBV9 and TRBJ1-1; 7 bases match TRBD1. This CDR3 has 13 residues. CDR1 SGDLS and CDR2 YYNGEE come from the germline V gene. With V trimmed by 4 bases and J by 6 bases, 6 bases remained unmatched. CDR3 nucleotides: TGTGCCAGCAGCCCACGGACAGGACCTGAAGCTTTCTTT. Protein sequence: CASSPRTGPEAFF.

The CDR3 is CASKRGDNYGYTF. Written as DNA, the CDR3 is TGCGCCAGCAAAAGGGGAGATAACTATGGCTACACCTTC. The rearrangement links TRBV5-1 to TRBJ1-2, with a weak D call TRBD1 (5 bases). Germline CDR1 reads SGHRS; CDR2 reads YFSETQ. Trimming stripped 6 bases from V and 1 base from J, with 10 bases between. This CDR3 is 13 amino acids long.

About this clone: Other nucleotide sequences in the sample specify the same CDR3. The J gene is TRBJ2-7, the V gene TRBV2, with D unresolved. This CDR3 is 12 amino acids long. V lost 5 bases and J lost 3, with 8 bases in between. Germline CDR1 SNHLY, CDR2 FYNNEI. The CDR3 DNA follows: TGTGCCAGCAGTTCCTACGGCTACGAGCAGTACTTC. Residues: CASSSYGYEQYF. Looking up the rest from reference TRBV2 and TRBJ2-7 gives the full variable domain: EPEVTQTPSHQVTQMGQEVILRCVPISNHLYFYWYRQILGQKVEFLVSFYNNEISEKSEIFDDQFSVERPDGSNFTLKIRSTKLEDSAMYFCASSSYGYEQYFGPGTRLTVT.

The chain joins TRBV28 to TRBJ2-3; 9 nucleotides agree with TRBD2. V was clipped by 9 bases and J by 0 bases; unmatched bases: 13. CDR3 length: 17 amino acids. The germline gives CDR1 MDHEN, CDR2 SYDVKM. The CDR3 here is CARRLAGERPSTDTQYF. The CDR3 DNA sequence: TGTGCCAGGCGGTTAGCGGGAGAGAGACCTAGCACAGATACGCAGTATTTT.

This chain uses TRBV11-2 with TRBJ2-1; no clear D gene. Trimming pared 1 base from V and 10 bases from J, leaving 14 bases between. This CDR3 region has 14 residues. CDR1 is SGHAT and CDR2 is FQNNGV in the germline V gene. CDR3: CASSLVGTSGEQFF. DNA for the CDR3: TGTGCCAGCAGCTTAGTAGGTACCTCCGGCGAGCAGTTCTTC.